This TCR beta chain stems from a study of T cell responses to AZD1222 COVID-19 vaccine. Study findings and constraints: The span of vaccine-associated CD4 TCRs extended across spike, with dominance at 160-218 and 743-854. Of spike-specific TCRs, nearly half reportedly target regions left unmutated in variants.

In the case of this clone: The antigen remains unidentified.

Libraries were prepared by immunoSEQ multiplex PCR; TCRdb keeps only in-frame clonotypes and omits some of them. Here the sample spans some 130,000 clones, about four fifths being singletons. Trimming cost V 5 bases and J 1 base; bases outside gene matches: 8. The germline CDR1 and CDR2 sequences are SGHTA and FQGNSA. This CDR3 comprises 16 residues. The chain combines TRBV7-2 with TRBJ2-7, with TRBD1 identical over 10 bases. Sequencing was performed on peripheral blood, taken on day 0 of AZD1222 vaccination. This sequence originates from an adult in good health. Here the CDR3 reads CASSLSGTGVSYEQYF. CDR3 sequence (DNA): TGTGCCAGCAGCCTCTCCGGGACAGGGGTGTCCTACGAGCAGTACTTC. Full variable domain (rest looked up from reference TRBV7-2 and TRBJ2-7): GAGVSQSPSNKVTEKGKDVELRCDPISGHTALYWYRQSLGQGLEFLIYFQGNSAPDKSGLPSDRFSAERTGGSVSTLTIQRTQQEDSAVYLCASSLSGTGVSYEQYFGPGTRLTVT.